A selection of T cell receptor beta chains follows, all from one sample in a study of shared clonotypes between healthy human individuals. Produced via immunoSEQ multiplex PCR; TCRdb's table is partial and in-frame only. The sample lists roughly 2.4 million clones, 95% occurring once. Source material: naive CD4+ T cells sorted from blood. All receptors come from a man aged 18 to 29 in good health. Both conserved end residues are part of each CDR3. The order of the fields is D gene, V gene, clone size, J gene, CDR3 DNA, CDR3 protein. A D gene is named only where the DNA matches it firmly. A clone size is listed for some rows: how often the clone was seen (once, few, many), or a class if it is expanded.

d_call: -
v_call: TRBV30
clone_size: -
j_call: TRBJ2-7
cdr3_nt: TGTGCCTGGAGTGCGCGTGTCTTTATGGCAAACGAGCAGTACTTC
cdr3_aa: CAWSARVFMANEQYF

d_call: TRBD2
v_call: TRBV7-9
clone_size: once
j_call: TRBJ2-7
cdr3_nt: TGTGCCAGCAGCCCTCGGACTAGCGGGAGGTACGAGCAGTACTTC
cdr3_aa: CASSPRTSGRYEQYF

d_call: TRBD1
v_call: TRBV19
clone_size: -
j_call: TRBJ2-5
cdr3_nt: TGTGCCAGTAGTATAGATCATCTGGGACAGGGTTTCGAGACCCAGTACTTC
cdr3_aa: CASSIDHLGQGFETQYF

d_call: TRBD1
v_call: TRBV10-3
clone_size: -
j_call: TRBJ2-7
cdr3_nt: TGTGCCACCCGCACGACAGGGATCACCTACGAGCAGTACTTC
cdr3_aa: CATRTTGITYEQYF

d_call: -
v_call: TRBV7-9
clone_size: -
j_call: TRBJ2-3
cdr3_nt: TGTGCCAGCAGCGATGCCGTAGCAAGTGGCACAGATACGCAGTATTTT
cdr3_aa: CASSDAVASGTDTQYF

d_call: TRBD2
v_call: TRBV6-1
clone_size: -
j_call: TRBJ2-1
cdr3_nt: TGTGCCAGCAGTGAATTTAGCGGGAGCTCCTACAATGAGCAGTTCTTC
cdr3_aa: CASSEFSGSSYNEQFF

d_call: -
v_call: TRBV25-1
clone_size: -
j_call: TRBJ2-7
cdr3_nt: TGTGCCAGCAGCCCTAGTAGCTACGAGCAGTACTTC
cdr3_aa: CASSPSSYEQYF

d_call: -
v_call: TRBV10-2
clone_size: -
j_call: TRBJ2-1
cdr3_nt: TGCGCCAGCAGTGCCGGGCGGTACAATGAGCAGTTCTTC
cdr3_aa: CASSAGRYNEQFF

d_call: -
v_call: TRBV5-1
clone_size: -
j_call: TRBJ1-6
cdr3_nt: TGCGCTTATAGCAGGGGATTAAATTCACCCCTCCACTTT
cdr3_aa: CAYSRGLNSPLHF

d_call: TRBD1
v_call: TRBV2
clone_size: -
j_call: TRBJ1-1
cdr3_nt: TGTGCCAGCACCTGGACAGGCGGCACTGAAGCTTTCTTT
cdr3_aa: CASTWTGGTEAFF

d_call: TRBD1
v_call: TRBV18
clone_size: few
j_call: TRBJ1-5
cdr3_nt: TGTGCCAGCGGGACAGGGCGGGGCAATCAGCCCCAGCATTTT
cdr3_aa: CASGTGRGNQPQHF